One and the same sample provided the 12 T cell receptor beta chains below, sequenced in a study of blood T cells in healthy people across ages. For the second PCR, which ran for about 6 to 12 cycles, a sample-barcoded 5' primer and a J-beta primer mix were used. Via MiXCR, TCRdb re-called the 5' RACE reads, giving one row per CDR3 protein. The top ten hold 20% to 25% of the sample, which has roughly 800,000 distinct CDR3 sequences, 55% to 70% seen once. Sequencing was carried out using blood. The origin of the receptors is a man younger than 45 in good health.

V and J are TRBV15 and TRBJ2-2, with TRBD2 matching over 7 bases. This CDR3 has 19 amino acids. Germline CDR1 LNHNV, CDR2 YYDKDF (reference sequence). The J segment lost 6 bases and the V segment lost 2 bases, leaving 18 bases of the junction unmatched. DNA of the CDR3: TGTGCCACCAGCAGAAGGTGGGGGGGGACGTCGAAAATTGCCGGGGAGCTGTTTTTT. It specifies CATSRRWGGTSKIAGELFF.

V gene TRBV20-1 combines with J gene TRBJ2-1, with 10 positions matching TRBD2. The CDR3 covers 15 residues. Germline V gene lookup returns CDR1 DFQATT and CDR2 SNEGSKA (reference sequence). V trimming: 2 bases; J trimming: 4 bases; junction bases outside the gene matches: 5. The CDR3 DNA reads TGCAGTGCTAGACTGACTAGCGGGTCTTACAATGAGCAGTTCTTC. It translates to CSARLTSGSYNEQFF.

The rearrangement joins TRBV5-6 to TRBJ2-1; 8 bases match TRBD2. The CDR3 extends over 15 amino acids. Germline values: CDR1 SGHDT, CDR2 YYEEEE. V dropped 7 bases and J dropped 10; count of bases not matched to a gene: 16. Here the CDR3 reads CASGGAGLEGGEQFF. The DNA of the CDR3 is TGTGCCAGCGGGGGGGCGGGACTAGAAGGTGGAGAGCAGTTCTTC.

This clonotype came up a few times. In nucleotides, the CDR3 is TGTGCCAGCAGCCGACTAGCGGGACCGCGGGAGGCAAAGAATGAGCAGTTCTTC. The encoded protein is CASSRLAGPREAKNEQFF. The chain carries TRBV27 and TRBJ2-1; 11 bases agree with TRBD2. Germline V gives CDR1 MNHEY, CDR2 SMNVEV (reference sequence). Trimming cost V 6 bases and J 7 bases; bases outside gene matches: 17. The CDR3 sequence is 18 residues long.

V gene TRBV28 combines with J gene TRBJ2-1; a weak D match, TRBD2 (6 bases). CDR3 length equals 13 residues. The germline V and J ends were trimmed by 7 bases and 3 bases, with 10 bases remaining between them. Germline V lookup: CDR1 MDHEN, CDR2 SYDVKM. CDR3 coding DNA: TGTGCCAGCAACGGCGGGAACTACAATGAGCAGTTCTTC. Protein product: CASNGGNYNEQFF.

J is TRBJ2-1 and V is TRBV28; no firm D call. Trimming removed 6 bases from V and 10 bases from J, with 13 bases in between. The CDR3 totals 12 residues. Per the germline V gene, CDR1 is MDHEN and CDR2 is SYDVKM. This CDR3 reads CASRYLGREQFF. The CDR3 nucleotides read TGTGCCAGCAGATACCTAGGGCGGGAGCAGTTCTTC.

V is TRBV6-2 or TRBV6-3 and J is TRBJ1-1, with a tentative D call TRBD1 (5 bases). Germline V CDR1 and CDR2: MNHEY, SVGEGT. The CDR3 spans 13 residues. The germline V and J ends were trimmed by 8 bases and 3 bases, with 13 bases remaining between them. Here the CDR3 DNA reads TGTGCCAGCCGGTACCAGGGTTACACTGAAGCTTTCTTT. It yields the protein CASRYQGYTEAFF.

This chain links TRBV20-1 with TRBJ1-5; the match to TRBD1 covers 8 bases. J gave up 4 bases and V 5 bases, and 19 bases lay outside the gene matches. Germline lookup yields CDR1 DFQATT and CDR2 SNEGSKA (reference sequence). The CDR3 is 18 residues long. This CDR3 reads CSALDSARRGRGNQPQHF. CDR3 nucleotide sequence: TGCAGTGCTCTCGACTCAGCCCGCAGGGGGCGCGGGAATCAGCCCCAGCATTTT.

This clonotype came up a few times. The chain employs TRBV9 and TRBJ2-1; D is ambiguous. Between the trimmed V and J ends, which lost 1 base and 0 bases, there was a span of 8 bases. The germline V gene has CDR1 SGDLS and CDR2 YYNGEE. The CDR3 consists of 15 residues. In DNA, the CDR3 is TGTGCCAGCAGCGTATTTCCTAGCTCCTACAATGAGCAGTTCTTC. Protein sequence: CASSVFPSSYNEQFF.

The DNA of the CDR3 is TGCAGCGTTGTACACGCTCTTCAGGATACGCAGTATTTT. Translating gives CSVVHALQDTQYF. The chain joins TRBV29-1 to TRBJ2-3; the D is unclear. Per the germline V gene, CDR1 is SQVTM and CDR2 is ANQGSEA. Trimming stripped 4 bases from V and 6 bases from J, with 14 bases between. CDR3 size: 13 residues.

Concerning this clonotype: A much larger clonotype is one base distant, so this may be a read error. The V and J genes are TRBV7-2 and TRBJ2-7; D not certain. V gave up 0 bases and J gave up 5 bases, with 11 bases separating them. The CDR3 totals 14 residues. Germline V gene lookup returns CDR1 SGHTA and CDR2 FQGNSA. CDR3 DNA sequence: TGTGCCAGCAGCTTAGCAGGCCTATCCAACGAGCAGTACTTC. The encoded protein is CASSLAGLSNEQYF.

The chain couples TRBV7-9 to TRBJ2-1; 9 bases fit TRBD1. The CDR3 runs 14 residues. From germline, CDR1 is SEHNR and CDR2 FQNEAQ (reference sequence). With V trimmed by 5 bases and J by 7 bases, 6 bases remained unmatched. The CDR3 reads CASSLQGARNEQFF. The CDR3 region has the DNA TGTGCCAGCAGCCTACAGGGGGCAAGGAATGAGCAGTTCTTC.